The subject of this entry is one T cell receptor (beta chain). This clonotype turned up a few times. Its antigen remains undetermined. At one of its ends the junction is not consistent with the germline gene, which may arise from a read error. This specimen comes from a study of T-cell memory formation after mild COVID-19 listed by TCRdb under 2021. Regarding the complete study: Most TCR sequence clusters were specific to one of the two donors. In a couple of donors, T-cell clones that expanded and contracted after mild COVID-19 were tracked by sequencing TCRalpha and TCRbeta repertoires over time. The cohort was made up of two young adult volunteers, one female and one male, who were previously healthy.

PBMCs were isolated by Ficoll-Paque density gradient centrifugation. General study outcomes and caveats: Only two mild cases were covered by the study, and larger cohorts that include severe cases with pre-infection samples were considered necessary. Some responding clones were found in pre-infection memory, which suggests that pre-existing cross-reactive memory T cells took part in the SARS-CoV-2 response. From day 15 to 85, contracting clones showed balanced CD4/CD8 phenotypes, whereas a second wave of clones that expanded from day 15 to 37 leaned towards CD4+. SARS-CoV-2 specificity of the second-wave clones peaking on day 37 was not confirmed. Contracting CD4+ clones appeared mostly in the CM and EM memory subsets, whereas CD8+ clones were enriched in EMRA.

The sequencer listed for this sample is Illumina NovaSeq 6000. Using 5'RACE with constant-segment primers, TCRalpha and TCRbeta cDNA libraries were constructed, with sample barcodes and unique molecular identifiers added in the process. RNA was extracted from every sample with Trizol reagent. Library amplification was performed in two PCR steps, and a second sample barcode and Illumina TruSeq adapters were introduced in the second step. Sequencing of libraries was performed on an Illumina NovaSeq with 2 x 150 bp paired-end reads. In the source study's methods: The reads were demultiplexed and collapsed into UMI-guided consensus sequences using migec v1.2.7. Using mixcr v2.1.11, the UMI consensuses were aligned to TRA and TRB V and J templates and assembled into clonotypes. A clonotype was counted as expanded or contracted only when both edgeR and NoisET called the clonotype significant, with the noise models trained on biological replicates. For edgeR calls, the cutoffs were a false discovery rate-adjusted p below 0.01 and a log2 fold-change threshold of 1. As an exploratory analysis of dynamics, max-normalized trajectories of the 1000 most abundant clonotypes were examined with PCA combined with hierarchical clustering. Separately sequenced CD4+ and CD8+ repertoires were used to assign a CD4 or CD8 phenotype to each responding clone. TCRdb trimmed public reads at Q25 via fastp, called clones via MiXCR and kept in-frame beta chains. Duplicate CDR3 protein sequences are folded into a single record with the most common DNA and genes. V and J calls and clone size were set by TCRdb, not the authors. The sample profile shows some 110,000 distinct CDR3 sequences; about 17% of them were found once. Jointly, the top ten make up 25% to 30% of the sample.

This clonotype was sampled from an adult woman who had mild COVID-19 (a few samples of this study predate the infection). The sample titles of this study are shuffled in the database, so cell type and time point are left out; the donor was told from shared clones. The specimen sequenced was PBMCs or a T cell subset sorted from them (not recorded which).

CDR3 reads: CASNVVTSGTEAFF. The DNA sequence reads TGTGCCAGCAACGTAGTGACTTCTGGGACTGAAGCTTTCTTT. Here the chain combines TRBV9 and TRBJ1-1; there is no confident call for the D gene. CDR1 is given as SGDLS and CDR2 as YYNGEE, both from the germline V gene. The CDR3 goes from the cysteine to the phenylalanine over 14 residues. The CDR3 DNA has 42 bases and is translated from base 1.